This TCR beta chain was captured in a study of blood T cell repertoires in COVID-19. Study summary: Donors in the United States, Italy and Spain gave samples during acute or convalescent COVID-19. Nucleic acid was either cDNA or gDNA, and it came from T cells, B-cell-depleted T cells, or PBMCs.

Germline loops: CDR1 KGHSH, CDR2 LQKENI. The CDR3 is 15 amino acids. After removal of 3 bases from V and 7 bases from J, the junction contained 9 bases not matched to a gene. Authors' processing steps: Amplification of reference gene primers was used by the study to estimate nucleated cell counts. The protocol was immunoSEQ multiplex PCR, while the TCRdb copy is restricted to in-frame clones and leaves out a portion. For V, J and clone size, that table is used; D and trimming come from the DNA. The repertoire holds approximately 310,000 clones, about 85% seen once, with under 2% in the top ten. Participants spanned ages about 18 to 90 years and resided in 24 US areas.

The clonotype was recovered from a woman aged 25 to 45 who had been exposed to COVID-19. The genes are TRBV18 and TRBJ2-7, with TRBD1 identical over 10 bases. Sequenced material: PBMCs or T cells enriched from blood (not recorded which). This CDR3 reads CASSPPPGQGREQYF. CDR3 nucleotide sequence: TGTGCCAGCTCACCCCCTCCGGGACAGGGGAGGGAGCAGTACTTC.